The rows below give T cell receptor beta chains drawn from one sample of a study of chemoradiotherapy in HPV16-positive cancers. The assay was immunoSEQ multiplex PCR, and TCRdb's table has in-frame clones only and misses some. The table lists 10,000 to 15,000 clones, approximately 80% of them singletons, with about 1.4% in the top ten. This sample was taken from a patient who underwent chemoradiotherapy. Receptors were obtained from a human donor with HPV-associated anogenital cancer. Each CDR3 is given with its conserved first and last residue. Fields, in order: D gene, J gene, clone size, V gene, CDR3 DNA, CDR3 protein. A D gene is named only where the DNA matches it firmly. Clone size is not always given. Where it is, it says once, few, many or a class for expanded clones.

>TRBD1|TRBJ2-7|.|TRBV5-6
TGTGCCAGCAGCTTGGGTACAGGGGCCTACGAGCAGTACTTC
CASSLGTGAYEQYF
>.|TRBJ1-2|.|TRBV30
TGTGCCTGGAGTGTACTGGGGAGGGATGGCTACACCTTC
CAWSVLGRDGYTF
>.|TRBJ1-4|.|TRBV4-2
TGTGCCAGCAGCCAGGGGGGGAACACTAATGAAAAACTGTTTTTT
CASSQGGNTNEKLFF
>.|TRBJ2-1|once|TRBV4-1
TGCGCCAGCAGCGGGGGTAGTGAGCAGTTCTTC
CASSGGSEQFF
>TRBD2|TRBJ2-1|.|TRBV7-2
TGTGCCAGCAGACGGGGACTAGCGGGGGGCCGGGATGAGCAGTTCTTC
CASRRGLAGGRDEQFF
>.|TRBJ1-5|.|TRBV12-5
TGTGCTAGTGGTGCACCGGGACATAGCAATCAGCCCCAGCATTTT
CASGAPGHSNQPQHF
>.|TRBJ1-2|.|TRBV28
TGTGCCAGCAGCGAGGGCGCGGCCGGGGGAAACTATGGCTACACCTTC
CASSEGAAGGNYGYTF
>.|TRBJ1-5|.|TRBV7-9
TGTGCCAGCAGCTCCCAAGGGGACCAGCCCCAGCATTTT
CASSSQGDQPQHF
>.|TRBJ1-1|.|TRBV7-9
TGTGCCAGCAGCCTTCAGGCCTTGAACACTGAAGCTTTCTTT
CASSLQALNTEAFF
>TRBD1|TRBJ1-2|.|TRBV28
TGTGCCAGCAGTGGCCGGGACAGATTAGCTAACTATGGCTACACCTTC
CASSGRDRLANYGYTF
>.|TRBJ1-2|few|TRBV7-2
TGTGCCAGCAGCCGATTTTATGGCTACACCTTC
CASSRFYGYTF
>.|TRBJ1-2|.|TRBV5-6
TGTGCCAGCAGCTTGCCTACAGGGTGGGGAGCTGTTGGCTACACCTTC
CASSLPTGWGAVGYTF
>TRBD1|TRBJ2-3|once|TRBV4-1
TGCGCCAGCAGCCAAGGGCTTAGACAGGGGGGCACAGATACGCAGTATTTT
CASSQGLRQGGTDTQYF
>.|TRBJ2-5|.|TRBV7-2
TGTGCCAGCAGCAGTCGGGGGGCCCTGGGGACCCAGTACTTC
CASSSRGALGTQYF
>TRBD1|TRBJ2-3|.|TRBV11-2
TGTGCCAGCAGCCCGGGACAGGGGGCCTTTGATACGCAGTATTTT
CASSPGQGAFDTQYF
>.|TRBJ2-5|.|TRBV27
TGTGCCAGCAGTTTATCTTATGTGGCGAGGACCCAGTACTTC
CASSLSYVARTQYF
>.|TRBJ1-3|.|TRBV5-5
TGTGCCAGCAGCCCGGACAGTTTCTCTGGAAACACCATATATTTT
CASSPDSFSGNTIYF
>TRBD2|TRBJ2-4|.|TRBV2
TGTGCCAGCAGTGAATGGCGGGGGGGCAGCAAAAACATTCAGTACTTC
CASSEWRGGSKNIQYF
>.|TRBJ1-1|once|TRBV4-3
TGCGCCAGCAGCCAAGATGTGGGCATGATGAACACTGAAGCTTTCTTT
CASSQDVGMMNTEAFF
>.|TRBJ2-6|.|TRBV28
TGTGCCAGCAGTTCAAATACTGGGGCCAACGTCCTGACTTTC
CASSSNTGANVLTF